This entry is about one T cell receptor (beta chain). Original analysis: Amplification of reference gene primers provided the estimated nucleated cell counts. Produced via immunoSEQ multiplex PCR; TCRdb's table is partial and in-frame only. V and J calls and clone size are copied from that table; D and trimming were computed from the DNA. This table holds 200,000 to 250,000 clones, over 70% found once. Enrolled through a virtual design, the participants were between roughly 18 and 100 years of age and came from 24 US areas. Participants' own reports of clinical history determined their cohort assignment. This sample was included in a study of blood T cell repertoires in COVID-19. The ends were cut back, 4 bases at V and 6 bases at J, with 9 bases in the middle. Germline values: CDR1 SGHKS, CDR2 YYEKEE (reference sequence). The CDR3 extends over 12 amino acids.

This TCR was sampled from a woman aged 30 to 39 who had been exposed to COVID-19. This chain links TRBV5-5 with TRBJ2-3; D is unclear. Material for sequencing was PBMCs or T cells enriched from blood (not recorded which). The CDR3 here is CASSPFPDTQYF. CDR3 nucleotides: TGTGCCAGCAGCCCTTTCCCCGATACGCAGTATTTT.